A single sample is the source of the 18 T cell receptor beta chains below, sequenced in a study of metastatic and nonmetastatic thyroid tumors. MiXCR was used by TCRdb to re-call the PCR reads. In the table there are about 92,000 clones, more than 12% of which are singletons. Prior to thyroid surgery, none of the patients had received any treatment. Sequenced sample: blood. These receptors came from a female donor with papillary thyroid cancer or a benign thyroid nodule (not recorded which). Some clones in this sample may be carry-over from other donors' samples.

This clone was observed many times. Other DNA sequences from this sample encode an identical CDR3 as well. The rearrangement uses TRBV6-6 and TRBJ1-2; no definite D call. CDR3 length: 13 amino acids. V was clipped by 0 bases and J by 6 bases, with 8 bases between them. Germline V CDR1 and CDR2: MNHNY, SVGAGI (reference sequence). The CDR3 sequence: CASSYSNGDGYTF. The DNA for the CDR3 is TGTGCCAGCAGTTACTCGAATGGGGATGGCTACACCTTC.

Turning to this clone: This clone may be a read error of a much larger clone one base away. Within the sample, other DNA sequences also encode this same CDR3. The J gene is TRBJ1-4, the V gene TRBV3-1, with TRBD1 as a possible D gene (6 bases). This CDR3 spans 14 amino acids. Per the germline V gene, CDR1 is LGHDT and CDR2 is YNNKEL (reference sequence). The CDR3 DNA reads TGCGCCAGCAGCCCCGGCGGGGGCAGTGAAAAACTGTTTTTT. This codes for CASSPGGGSEKLFF.

The sample holds many counts of this clone. The chain recombines TRBV7-9 with TRBJ1-6; a weak D match, TRBD1 (5 bases). Germline loops: CDR1 SEHNR, CDR2 FQNEAQ (reference sequence). The CDR3 loop spans 19 amino acids. V lost 5 bases and J lost 0, with 20 bases in between. The CDR3 DNA is TGTGCCAGCAGCCGCACGGGCGGGACTCAAAGCTCCTATAATTCACCCCTCCACTTT. Translated, it gives CASSRTGGTQSSYNSPLHF.

This clone was recorded at least ten times. This chain connects TRBV2 to TRBJ1-6; 8 bases are shared with TRBD1. This CDR3 contains 15 residues. With 6 bases clipped from V and 8 bases from J, the junction kept 9 bases outside the gene matches. Germline CDR1 is SNHLY and CDR2 is FYNNEI. The CDR3 spells CASRDQTGADSPLHF. The CDR3 DNA is TGTGCCAGCAGGGACCAGACAGGGGCTGATTCACCCCTCCACTTT.

Many counts were recorded for this clone. The rearrangement uses TRBV28 and TRBJ2-1, with 9 bases that match TRBD1. Germline-derived CDR1 and CDR2 are MDHEN and SYDVKM. With V trimmed by 6 bases and J by 0 bases, 12 bases remained unmatched. The CDR3 sequence is 18 residues long. The CDR3 sequence is CASSRPGTGTSSYNEQFF. DNA of the CDR3: TGTGCCAGCAGCCGTCCCGGGACAGGGACCAGCTCCTACAATGAGCAGTTCTTC.

This rearrangement joins TRBV19 to TRBJ1-5, with D tentatively TRBD1 (5 bases). V lost 7 bases and J 6 bases, leaving 13 bases between the germline ends. This CDR3 contains 13 residues. Germline V gene sequence: CDR1 LNHDA, CDR2 SQIVND (reference sequence). CDR3 in amino acids: CASNLGEGQPQHF. For the CDR3, the DNA is TGTGCCAGTAACTTAGGGGAGGGTCAGCCCCAGCATTTT.

Comments on this clone: With a much larger clone just one base away, this may be a read error. This chain links TRBV5-4 with TRBJ2-7; TRBD1 is a possible D gene (5 bases). Trimming took 4 bases from V and 3 from J, leaving 17 bases between them. CDR1 SGHNT and CDR2 YYREEE come from the germline V gene (reference sequence). The CDR3 loop spans 15 amino acids. CDR3 DNA sequence: TGTGCCAGCAGCGTGTATAATGGACATGGCTACGAGCAGTACTTC. It encodes CASSVYNGHGYEQYF.

The chain carries TRBV20-1 and TRBJ2-3; 8 positions match TRBD2. CDR1 is DFQATT and CDR2 is SNEGSKA in the germline V gene (reference sequence). The V segment lost 6 bases and the J segment 4 bases; nucleotides outside the gene matches: 18. CDR3 length: 17 amino acids. CDR3 sequence reads: CSAPSRGAGGQPDTQYF. The CDR3 DNA reads TGCAGTGCCCCCAGCAGAGGGGCGGGGGGACAACCAGATACGCAGTATTTT.

The J gene is TRBJ2-6, the V gene TRBV6-2 or TRBV6-3; the match to TRBD2 covers 7 bases. The V gene's germline CDR1 is MNHEY and CDR2 SVGEGT. Trimming cost V 2 bases and J 0 bases; bases outside gene matches: 16. The CDR3 contains 21 residues. The CDR3 region is CASSYTSRGEHTSSGANVLTF. In DNA, the CDR3 is TGTGCCAGCAGTTACACAAGCCGGGGGGAGCACACATCCTCTGGGGCCAACGTCCTGACTTTC.

This clone showed up many times. The V call is TRBV11-2, the J call TRBJ1-1; TRBD1 might be the D (6 bases). This CDR3 has 13 amino acids. Trimming pared 10 bases from V and 1 base from J, leaving 13 bases between. CDR1 is SGHAT and CDR2 is FQNNGV in the germline V gene. In DNA, the CDR3 is TGTGCCACTCAGGGGACGAGGAACACTGAAGCTTTCTTT. It codes for CATQGTRNTEAFF.

This clone was detected ten times or more. The gene calls are TRBV7-9 and TRBJ2-2, with D hard to call. Trimming left V 0 bases short and J 6 bases short, with 2 bases between. Per germline, CDR1 SEHNR and CDR2 FQNEAQ (reference sequence). This CDR3 region has 12 residues. CDR3 DNA sequence: TGTGCCAGCAGCTTAGCTTCCGGGGAGCTGTTTTTT. This gives the protein CASSLASGELFF.

This clone was seen many times. V gene TRBV5-8 combines with J gene TRBJ1-6, with D maybe TRBD1 (6 bases). Trimming took off 4 bases at V and 9 bases at J, with 17 bases between the two ends. Germline V gene sequence: CDR1 SGHTS, CDR2 YDEGEE. This CDR3 comprises 15 residues. The CDR3 DNA reads TGTGCCAGCAGCCCCGCCGTGGGGGGCCTTTCACCCCTCCACTTT. This codes for CASSPAVGGLSPLHF.

Many counts were recorded for this clone. Within the sample, other DNA sequences also encode this same CDR3. The rearrangement uses TRBV11-2 and TRBJ1-4; D is unresolved. V lost 2 bases and J 4 bases, leaving 8 bases between the germline ends. CDR1 and CDR2 (germline): SGHAT, FQNNGV. The CDR3 covers 14 residues. CDR3: CASSLRELNEKLFF. In nucleotides, the CDR3 is TGTGCCAGCAGCTTACGGGAACTTAATGAAAAACTGTTTTTT.

This clone was seen repeatedly, ten times or more. The V and J genes are TRBV10-3 and TRBJ2-7; weak D call: TRBD2 (5 bases). The length of the CDR3 is 14 residues. CDR1 is ENHRY and CDR2 is SYGVKD in the germline V gene. The germline V and J ends were trimmed by 5 bases and 1 base, with 12 bases remaining between them. The CDR3 is CAISIGLGSYEQYF. CDR3 bases: TGTGCCATCAGTATTGGACTGGGATCCTACGAGCAGTACTTC.

This clone showed up many times. The chain links TRBV7-3 to TRBJ1-5, with D tentatively TRBD1 (5 bases). The CDR3 length is 16 residues. CDR1 is SGHTA and CDR2 is FQGTGA in the germline V gene. The germline V and J ends were trimmed by 0 bases and 7 bases, with 16 bases remaining between them. CDR3 DNA sequence: TGTGCCAGCAGCTTAACACTGGGGAAAGGGGAACAGCCCCAGCATTTT. Residues: CASSLTLGKGEQPQHF.

Ten or more counts support this clone. This chain uses TRBV6-1 with TRBJ2-5, with 9 bases matching TRBD1. There are 14 residues in the CDR3. The germline gives CDR1 MNHNS, CDR2 SASEGT. V was clipped by 5 bases and J by 3 bases; unmatched bases: 4. The CDR3 DNA sequence: TGTGCCAGCAGTTGGACAGGGGCTGAAGAGACCCAGTACTTC. It encodes CASSWTGAEETQYF.

As for this clone: The DNA is left out, because the CDR3 cannot be placed on it with certainty; the CDR3 is given as TCRdb lists it. The chain uses TRBV7-2 and TRBJ2-2; the table names TRBD2, a call not compared with the DNA. Germline loops: CDR1 SGHTA, CDR2 FQGNSA. Termini included, the CDR3 measures 15 amino acids. The CDR3 protein is CVSSFGGGANGELVF.

V is TRBV4-2 and J is TRBJ1-4, with D perhaps TRBD1 (5 bases). Per the germline V gene, CDR1 is LGHNA and CDR2 is YNFKEQ. With 2 bases removed from V and 5 bases from J, the gap between germline ends came to 9 bases. This CDR3 region has 14 residues. The CDR3 spells CASSQWGGNEKLFF. In DNA, the CDR3 is TGTGCCAGCAGCCAATGGGGGGGGAATGAAAAACTGTTTTTT.